This T cell receptor (beta chain) was recovered during a study of blood T cells in healthy people across ages. Study-wide points: Researchers report that TCR beta diversity correlated strongly with naive T cell percentage.

V lost 4 bases and J lost 2, with 13 bases in between. Germline V gene sequence: CDR1 MRHNA, CDR2 SNTAGT. The CDR3 sequence is 15 residues long. With respect to this clonotype: The antigen is unknown.

The authors ran a second PCR of about 6 to 11 cycles using a sample-barcoded 5' primer and a J-beta primer mix. Template switching added a 12-random-nucleotide identifier to every cDNA molecule. Via MiXCR, TCRdb re-called the 5' RACE reads, giving one row per CDR3 protein. The sample yields about 1,800,000 distinct CDR3 sequences, approximately 28% seen once. The clonotype was recovered from a woman aged 25 to 39 in good health. Sequencing was carried out using blood. V usage is TRBV6-4 and J usage is TRBJ2-3; D is perhaps TRBD1 or TRBD2 (6 bases each). CDR3 nucleotide sequence: TGTGCCAGCAGTGCTGGAGGGGGAAACACAGATACGCAGTATTTT. This encodes CASSAGGGNTDTQYF.